This is a list of T cell receptor beta chains from one sample in a study of T cell responses to AZD1222 COVID-19 vaccine. This table comes from immunoSEQ multiplex PCR, and its TCRdb copy is limited to in-frame clones, with some not included. The repertoire includes roughly 150,000 clones, more than 70% of them detected once, and around 2.2% sits in the top ten. Sequencing was performed on peripheral blood, taken on day 0 of AZD1222 vaccination. These receptors were obtained from an adult in good health. Each CDR3 is given with its conserved first and last residue. The D gene is left open where the match is weak. Clone size is stated in some rows and not others, as once, few, many or a class when expanded.

v_gene	d_gene	len	abundance	j_gene	CDR3nt	CDR3aa
TRBV25-1	-	12	-	TRBJ2-1	TGTGCCAGCACAGCACGCCAGGATGAGCAGTTCTTC	CASTARQDEQFF
TRBV11-2	-	12	few	TRBJ2-5	TGTGCCAGCAGCTTATCGGTAGAGACCCAGTACTTC	CASSLSVETQYF
TRBV2	-	16	few	TRBJ1-5	TGTGCCAGCAGTGAAAGAGCGGCTTATAGCAATCAGCCCCAGCATTTT	CASSERAAYSNQPQHF
TRBV11-3	-	13	-	TRBJ2-7	TGTGCCAGCAGCTTAGGTGTCTCCTACGAGCAGTACTTC	CASSLGVSYEQYF
TRBV30	TRBD1	19	-	TRBJ2-2	TGTGCCTGGAACAGGTTAGGACAGGGCTCAACCTCGAACACCGGGGAGCTGTTTTTT	CAWNRLGQGSTSNTGELFF
TRBV7-8	TRBD1	16	-	TRBJ1-2	TGTGCCAGCAGCCTCACTCCGGGACAGGGGGTATATGGCTACACCTTC	CASSLTPGQGVYGYTF
TRBV5-6	TRBD2	17	few	TRBJ2-2	TGTGCCAGCAGCTACGCCCGACTAGCGCGATACACCGGGGAGCTGTTTTTT	CASSYARLARYTGELFF
TRBV7-9	-	12	-	TRBJ2-3	TGTGCCAGCAGCTTCGAGGGAGATACGCAGTATTTT	CASSFEGDTQYF
TRBV27	-	14	-	TRBJ2-3	TGTGCCAGCAGTTTAACCGCAGGGTGGGATACGCAGTATTTT	CASSLTAGWDTQYF
TRBV7-8	TRBD1	15	-	TRBJ1-4	TGTGCCAGCAGCTTAGTGGGACAGGCTAATGAAAAACTGTTTTTT	CASSLVGQANEKLFF
TRBV3-1/TRBV3-2	-	15	-	TRBJ1-5	TGTGCCAGCAGCCAAGATGCAGTGAACAATCAGCCCCAGCATTTT	CASSQDAVNNQPQHF
TRBV28	TRBD2	15	-	TRBJ2-7	TGTGCCAGCAGTTTTAGGGCGGGAGGCTCCTACGAGCAGTACTTC	CASSFRAGGSYEQYF
TRBV5-1	TRBD1	13	-	TRBJ1-2	TGCGCCAGCAGCCCCGGACAGGCGGGTGGCTACACCTTC	CASSPGQAGGYTF
TRBV19	-	14	-	TRBJ1-2	TGTGCCAGTACTCCATCGGACAGATTCTATGGCTACACCTTC	CASTPSDRFYGYTF
TRBV6-4	-	18	-	TRBJ2-7	TGTGCCAGCAGTGAGCGGCTAGCCTTACCTCCAAGCTCCTACGAGCAGTACTTC	CASSERLALPPSSYEQYF
TRBV3-1/TRBV3-2	-	12	-	TRBJ2-1	TGTGCCAGAGTGACTAATCTCAATGAGCAGTTCTTC	CARVTNLNEQFF
TRBV30	-	14	-	TRBJ2-6	TGTGCCTGGAGTGTAGGTTCTGGGGCCAACGTCCTGACTTTC	CAWSVGSGANVLTF
TRBV12-3/TRBV12-4	-	11	-	TRBJ2-2	TGTGCCAGCAGGGGGTTCGGGGAGCTGTTTTTT	CASRGFGELFF
TRBV5-1	-	14	-	TRBJ1-2	TGCGCCAGCAGCCCCCGGCAAGGGAACTATGGCTACACCTTC	CASSPRQGNYGYTF
TRBV19	TRBD1	12	-	TRBJ1-4	TGTGCCAGTAGCCTGGACAGGGTAGGGCTGTTTTTT	CASSLDRVGLFF
TRBV14	-	16	-	TRBJ2-1	TGTGCCAGCAGCCAAGATGGGAAGGACTCCTACAATGAGCAGTTCTTC	CASSQDGKDSYNEQFF
TRBV27	-	15	-	TRBJ1-1	TGTGCCAGCAAGGTTGACGGGGGACGCAACACTGAAGCTTTCTTT	CASKVDGGRNTEAFF
TRBV5-1	-	15	-	TRBJ2-7	TGCGCCAGCAGCTTCATAGGGTTAAGCTCCTACGAGCAGTACTTC	CASSFIGLSSYEQYF
TRBV28	-	15	-	TRBJ2-2	TGTGCCAGCAGTACATCGGGACACAACACCGGGGAGCTGTTTTTT	CASSTSGHNTGELFF
TRBV19	-	14	-	TRBJ1-6	TGTGCCAGTACGAAAGTTGAAGGGAATTCACCCCTCCACTTT	CASTKVEGNSPLHF
TRBV10-3	-	14	-	TRBJ2-1	TGTGCCACCTTCCCCGGGACAATTTACAATGAGCAGTTCTTC	CATFPGTIYNEQFF
TRBV27	-	14	few	TRBJ1-5	TGTGCCAGCAGTTTAGGTAATAGCAATCAGCCCCAGCATTTT	CASSLGNSNQPQHF
TRBV18	-	14	-	TRBJ2-7	TGTGCCAGCTCACCGAGGGGAAACGGGAACGAGCAGTACTTC	CASSPRGNGNEQYF
TRBV14	-	13	-	TRBJ2-3	TGTGCCAGCAGCCATCTACCGTGGGATACGCAGTATTTT	CASSHLPWDTQYF
TRBV28	-	15	-	TRBJ2-6	TGTGCCAGCAGTTTTGGCAGGGCTGGGGCCAACGTCCTGACTTTC	CASSFGRAGANVLTF
TRBV7-7	-	16	-	TRBJ2-1	TGTGCTAGCAGCTTAGGGGGTAGCGGCAACTACAATGAGCAGTTCTTC	CASSLGGSGNYNEQFF
TRBV19	-	13	-	TRBJ1-2	TGTGCCAGTAGTATCGAGGCAGGGTATGGCTACACCTTC	CASSIEAGYGYTF
TRBV7-8	TRBD1	15	-	TRBJ2-7	TGTGCCAGCAGCCTGGCGAACAGGGGGCACGACGAGCAGTACTTC	CASSLANRGHDEQYF